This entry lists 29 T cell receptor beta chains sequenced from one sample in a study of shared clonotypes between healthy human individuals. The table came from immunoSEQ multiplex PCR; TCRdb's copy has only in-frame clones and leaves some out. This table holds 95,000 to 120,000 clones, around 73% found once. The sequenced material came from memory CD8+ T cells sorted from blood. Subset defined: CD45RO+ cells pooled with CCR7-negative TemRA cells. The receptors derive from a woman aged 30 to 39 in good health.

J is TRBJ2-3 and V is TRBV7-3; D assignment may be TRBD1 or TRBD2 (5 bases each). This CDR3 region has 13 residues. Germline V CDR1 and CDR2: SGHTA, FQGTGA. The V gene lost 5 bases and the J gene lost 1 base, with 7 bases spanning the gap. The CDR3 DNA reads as TGTGCCAGCAGCGGGGACCGCACAGATACGCAGTATTTT. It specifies CASSGDRTDTQYF.

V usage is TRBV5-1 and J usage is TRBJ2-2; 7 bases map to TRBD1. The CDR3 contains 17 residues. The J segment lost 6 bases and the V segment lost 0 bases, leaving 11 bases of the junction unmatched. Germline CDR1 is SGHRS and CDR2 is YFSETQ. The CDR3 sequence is CASSLVPLVTGPGELFF. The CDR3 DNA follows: TGCGCCAGCAGCTTGGTCCCTCTGGTGACAGGGCCCGGGGAGCTGTTTTTT.

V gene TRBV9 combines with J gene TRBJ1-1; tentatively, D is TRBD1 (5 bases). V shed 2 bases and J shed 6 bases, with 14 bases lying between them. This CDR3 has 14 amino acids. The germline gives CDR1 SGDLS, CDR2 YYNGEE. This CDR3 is CASSVLQGSPEAFF. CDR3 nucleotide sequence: TGTGCCAGCAGCGTGCTGCAGGGTTCGCCTGAAGCTTTCTTT.

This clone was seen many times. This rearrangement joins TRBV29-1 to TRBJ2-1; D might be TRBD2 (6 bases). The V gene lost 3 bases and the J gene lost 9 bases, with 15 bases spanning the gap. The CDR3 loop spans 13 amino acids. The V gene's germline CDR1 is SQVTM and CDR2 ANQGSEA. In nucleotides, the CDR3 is TGCAGCGTTGAGAGGGAAGCCGGGAGTGAGCAGTTCTTC. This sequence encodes CSVEREAGSEQFF.

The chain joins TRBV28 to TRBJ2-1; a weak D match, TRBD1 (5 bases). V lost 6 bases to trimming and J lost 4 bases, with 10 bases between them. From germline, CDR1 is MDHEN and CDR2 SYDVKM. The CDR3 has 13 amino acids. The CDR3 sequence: CASSLDSYNEQFF. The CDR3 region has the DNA TGTGCCAGCAGCCTTGACAGTTACAATGAGCAGTTCTTC. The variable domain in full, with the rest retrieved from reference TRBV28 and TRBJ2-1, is DVKVTQSSRYLVKRTGEKVFLECVQDMDHENMFWYRQDPGLGLRLIYFSYDVKMKEKGDIPEGYSVSREKKERFSLILESASTNQTSMYLCASSLDSYNEQFFGPGTRLTVL.

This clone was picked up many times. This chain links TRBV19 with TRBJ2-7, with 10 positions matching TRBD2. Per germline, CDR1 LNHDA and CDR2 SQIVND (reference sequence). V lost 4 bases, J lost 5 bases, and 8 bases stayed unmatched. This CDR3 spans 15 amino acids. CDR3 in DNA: TGTGCCAGTAGTACCCTAGCGGGAGAGACGCACGAGCAGTACTTC. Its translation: CASSTLAGETHEQYF.

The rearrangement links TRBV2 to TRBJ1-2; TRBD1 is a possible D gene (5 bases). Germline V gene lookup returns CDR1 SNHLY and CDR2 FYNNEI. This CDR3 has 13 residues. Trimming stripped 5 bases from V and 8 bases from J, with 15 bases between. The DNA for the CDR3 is TGTGCCAGCAGTTACCGGGGCCTAGAGGGCTACACCTTC. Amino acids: CASSYRGLEGYTF.

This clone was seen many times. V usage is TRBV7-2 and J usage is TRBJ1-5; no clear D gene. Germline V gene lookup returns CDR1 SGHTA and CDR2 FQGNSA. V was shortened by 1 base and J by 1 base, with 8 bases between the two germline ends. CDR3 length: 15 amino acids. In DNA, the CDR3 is TGTGCCAGCAGCTTAGACACCTTAAGCAATCAGCCCCAGCATTTT. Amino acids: CASSLDTLSNQPQHF.

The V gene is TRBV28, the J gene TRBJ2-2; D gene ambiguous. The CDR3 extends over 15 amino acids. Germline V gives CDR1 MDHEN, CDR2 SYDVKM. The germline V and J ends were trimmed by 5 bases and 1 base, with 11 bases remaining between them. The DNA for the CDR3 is TGTGCCAGCAGTCCCACCACCTGGAACACCGGGGAGCTGTTTTTT. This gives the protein CASSPTTWNTGELFF.

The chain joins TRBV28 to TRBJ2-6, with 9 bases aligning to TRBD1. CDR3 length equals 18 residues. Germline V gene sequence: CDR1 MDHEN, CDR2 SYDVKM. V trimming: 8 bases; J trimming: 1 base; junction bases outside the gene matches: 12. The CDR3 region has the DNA TGTGCCAGCTTAAACAGGGGGCGCTTCAGGTCTGGGGCCAACGTCCTGACTTTC. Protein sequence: CASLNRGRFRSGANVLTF.

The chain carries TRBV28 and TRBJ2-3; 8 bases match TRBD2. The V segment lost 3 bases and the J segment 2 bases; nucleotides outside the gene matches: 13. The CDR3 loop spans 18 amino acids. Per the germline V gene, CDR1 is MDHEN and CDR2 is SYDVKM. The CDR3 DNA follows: TGTGCCAGCAGTTTTTGGGAAAGGGCGGGAGGTGTCACAGATACGCAGTATTTT. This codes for CASSFWERAGGVTDTQYF.

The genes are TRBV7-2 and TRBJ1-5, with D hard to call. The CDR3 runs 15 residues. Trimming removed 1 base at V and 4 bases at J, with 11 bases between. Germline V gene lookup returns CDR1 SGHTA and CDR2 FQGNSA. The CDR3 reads CASSLGIGLNQPQHF. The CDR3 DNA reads TGTGCCAGCAGCTTAGGTATTGGGCTGAATCAGCCCCAGCATTTT.

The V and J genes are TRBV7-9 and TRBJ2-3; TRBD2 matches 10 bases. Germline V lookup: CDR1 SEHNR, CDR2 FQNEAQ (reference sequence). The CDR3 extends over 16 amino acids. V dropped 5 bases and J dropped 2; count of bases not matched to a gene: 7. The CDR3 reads CASSAVSGRFTDTQYF. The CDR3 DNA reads TGTGCCAGCAGCGCCGTTAGCGGGAGGTTCACAGATACGCAGTATTTT. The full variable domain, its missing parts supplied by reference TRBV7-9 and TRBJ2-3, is DTGVSQNPRHKITKRGQNVTFRCDPISEHNRLYWYRQTLGQGPEFLTYFQNEAQLEKSRLLSDRFSAERPKGSFSTLEIQRTEQGDSAMYLCASSAVSGRFTDTQYFGPGTRLTVL.

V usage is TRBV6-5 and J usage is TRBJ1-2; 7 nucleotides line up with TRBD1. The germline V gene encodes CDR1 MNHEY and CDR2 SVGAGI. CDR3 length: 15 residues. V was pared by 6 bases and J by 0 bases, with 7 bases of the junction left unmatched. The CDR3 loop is CASSLTGRANYGYTF. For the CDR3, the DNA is TGTGCCAGCAGCCTGACAGGGCGAGCTAACTATGGCTACACCTTC.

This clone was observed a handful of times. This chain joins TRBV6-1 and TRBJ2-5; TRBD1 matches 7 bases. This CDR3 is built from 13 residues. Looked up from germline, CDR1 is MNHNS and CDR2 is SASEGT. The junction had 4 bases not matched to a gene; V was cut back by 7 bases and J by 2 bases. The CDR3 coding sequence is TGTGCCAGCAACGGACAGGCGCAAGAGACCCAGTACTTC. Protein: CASNGQAQETQYF.

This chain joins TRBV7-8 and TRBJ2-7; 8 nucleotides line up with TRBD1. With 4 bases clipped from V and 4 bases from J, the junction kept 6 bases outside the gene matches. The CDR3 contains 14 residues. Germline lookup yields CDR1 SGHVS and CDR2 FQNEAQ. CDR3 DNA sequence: TGTGCCAGCAGCTGGACAGGGAGTGTTTACGAGCAGTACTTC. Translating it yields CASSWTGSVYEQYF.

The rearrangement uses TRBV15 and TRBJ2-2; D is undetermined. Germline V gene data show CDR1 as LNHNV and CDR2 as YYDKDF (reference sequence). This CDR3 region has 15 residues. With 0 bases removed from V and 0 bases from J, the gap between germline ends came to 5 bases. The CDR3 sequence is CATSRDVANTGELFF. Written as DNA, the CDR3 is TGTGCCACCAGCAGAGATGTAGCGAACACCGGGGAGCTGTTTTTT.

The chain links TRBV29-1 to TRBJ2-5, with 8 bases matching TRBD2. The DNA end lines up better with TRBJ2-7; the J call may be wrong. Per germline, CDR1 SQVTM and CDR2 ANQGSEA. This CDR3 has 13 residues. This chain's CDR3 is CSVAGTSSHEQYF. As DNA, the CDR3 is TGCAGCGTGGCCGGGACTAGTTCCCACGAGCAGTACTTC.

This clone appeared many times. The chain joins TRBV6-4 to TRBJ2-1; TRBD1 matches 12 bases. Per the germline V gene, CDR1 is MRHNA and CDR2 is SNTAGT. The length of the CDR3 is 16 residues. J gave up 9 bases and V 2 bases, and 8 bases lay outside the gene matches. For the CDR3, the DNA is TGTGCCAGCAGTGACGCCCCGGGACAGGGGGCTAGTGAGCAGTTCTTC. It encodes CASSDAPGQGASEQFF.

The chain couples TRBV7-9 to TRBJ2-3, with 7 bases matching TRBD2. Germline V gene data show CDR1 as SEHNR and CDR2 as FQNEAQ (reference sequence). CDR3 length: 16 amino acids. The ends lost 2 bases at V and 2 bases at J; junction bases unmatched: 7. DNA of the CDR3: TGTGCCAGCAGCTTACCCTCTAGCGGATCCACAGATACGCAGTATTTT. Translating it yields CASSLPSSGSTDTQYF.

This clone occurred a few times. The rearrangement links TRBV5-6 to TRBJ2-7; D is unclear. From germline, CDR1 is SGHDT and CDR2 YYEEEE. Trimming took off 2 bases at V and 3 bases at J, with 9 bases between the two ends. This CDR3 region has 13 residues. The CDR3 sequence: CASSFHLDYEQYF. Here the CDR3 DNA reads TGTGCCAGCAGCTTCCATCTGGACTACGAGCAGTACTTC. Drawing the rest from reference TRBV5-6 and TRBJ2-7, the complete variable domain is DAGVTQSPTHLIKTRGQQVTLRCSPKSGHDTVSWYQQALGQGPQFIFQYYEEEERQRGNFPDRFSGHQFPNYSSELNVNALLLGDSALYLCASSFHLDYEQYFGPGTRLTVT.

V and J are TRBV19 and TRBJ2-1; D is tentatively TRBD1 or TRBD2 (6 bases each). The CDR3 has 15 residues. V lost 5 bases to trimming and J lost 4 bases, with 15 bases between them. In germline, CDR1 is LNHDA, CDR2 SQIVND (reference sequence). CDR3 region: CASSLPEGGYNEQFF. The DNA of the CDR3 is TGTGCCAGTAGTCTCCCGGAGGGGGGTTACAATGAGCAGTTCTTC.

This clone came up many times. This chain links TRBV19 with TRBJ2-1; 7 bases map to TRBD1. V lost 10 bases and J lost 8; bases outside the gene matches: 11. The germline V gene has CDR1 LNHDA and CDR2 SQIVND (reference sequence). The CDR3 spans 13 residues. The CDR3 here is CAIGPGGTHEQFF. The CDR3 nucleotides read TGTGCCATAGGACCAGGGGGAACTCATGAGCAGTTCTTC. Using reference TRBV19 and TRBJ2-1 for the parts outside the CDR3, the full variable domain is DGGITQSPKYLFRKEGQNVTLSCEQNLNHDAMYWYRQDPGQGLRLIYYSQIVNDFQKGDIAEGYSVSREKKESFPLTVTSAQKNPTAFYLCAIGPGGTHEQFFGPGTRLTVL.

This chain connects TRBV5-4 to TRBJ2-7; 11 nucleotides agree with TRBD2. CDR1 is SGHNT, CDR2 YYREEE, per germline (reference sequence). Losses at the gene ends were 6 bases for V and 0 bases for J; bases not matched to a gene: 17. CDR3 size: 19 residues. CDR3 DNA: TGTGCCAGCATCGACCTTGGACTAGCGGGTCTAAGGGGCTCCTACGAGCAGTACTTC. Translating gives CASIDLGLAGLRGSYEQYF.

The CDR3 region has the DNA TGTGCCAGCAGTCCAATATGGGGAACCTACAATGAGCAGTTCTTC. Its protein is CASSPIWGTYNEQFF. The chain has TRBV27 and TRBJ2-1, with D unclear. Germline V gene lookup returns CDR1 MNHEY and CDR2 SMNVEV (reference sequence). This CDR3 is 15 amino acids long. V lost 5 bases to trimming and J lost 2 bases, with 13 bases between them.

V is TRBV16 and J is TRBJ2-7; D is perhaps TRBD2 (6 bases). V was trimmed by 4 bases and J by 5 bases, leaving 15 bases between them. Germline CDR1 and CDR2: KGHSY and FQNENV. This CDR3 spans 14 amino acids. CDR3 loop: CASSPPSGLHEQYF. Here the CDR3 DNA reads TGTGCCAGCAGCCCACCCTCGGGACTCCACGAGCAGTACTTC.

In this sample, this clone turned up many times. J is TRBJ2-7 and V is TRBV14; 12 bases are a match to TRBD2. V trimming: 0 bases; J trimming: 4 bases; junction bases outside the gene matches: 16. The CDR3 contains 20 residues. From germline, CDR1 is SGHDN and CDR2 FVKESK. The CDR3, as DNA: TGTGCCAGCAGCCAAGATTACGCGACTAGCGGGAGCACCCTTTCTTACGAGCAGTACTTC. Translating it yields CASSQDYATSGSTLSYEQYF.

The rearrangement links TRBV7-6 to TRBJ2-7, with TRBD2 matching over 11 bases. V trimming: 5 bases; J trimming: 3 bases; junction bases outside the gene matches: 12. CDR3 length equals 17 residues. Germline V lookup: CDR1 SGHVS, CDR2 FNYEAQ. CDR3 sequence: CASSLKVSGRVDYEQYF. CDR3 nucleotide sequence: TGTGCCAGCAGCCTTAAAGTTAGCGGGAGGGTAGACTACGAGCAGTACTTC.

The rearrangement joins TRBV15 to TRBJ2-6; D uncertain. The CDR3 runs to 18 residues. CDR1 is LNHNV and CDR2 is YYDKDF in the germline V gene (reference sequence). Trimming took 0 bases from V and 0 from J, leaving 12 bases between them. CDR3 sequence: CATSRDGESHSGANVLTF. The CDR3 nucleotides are TGTGCCACCAGCAGAGATGGTGAGAGCCACTCTGGGGCCAACGTCCTGACTTTC.